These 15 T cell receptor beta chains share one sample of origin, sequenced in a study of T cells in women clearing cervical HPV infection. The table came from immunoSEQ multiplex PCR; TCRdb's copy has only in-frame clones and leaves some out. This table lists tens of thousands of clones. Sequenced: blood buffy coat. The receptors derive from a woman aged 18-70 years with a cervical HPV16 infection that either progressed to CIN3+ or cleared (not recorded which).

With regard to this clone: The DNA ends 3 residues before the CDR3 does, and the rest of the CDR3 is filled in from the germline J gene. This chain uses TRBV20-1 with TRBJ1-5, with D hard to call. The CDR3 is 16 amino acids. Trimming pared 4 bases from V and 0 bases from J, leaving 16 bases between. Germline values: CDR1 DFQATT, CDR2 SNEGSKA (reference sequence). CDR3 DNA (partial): TGCAGTGCTACCCTCCCCCTAGATTATAGCAATCAGCCC. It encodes CSATLPLDYSNQP. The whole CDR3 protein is CSATLPLDYSNQPQHF.

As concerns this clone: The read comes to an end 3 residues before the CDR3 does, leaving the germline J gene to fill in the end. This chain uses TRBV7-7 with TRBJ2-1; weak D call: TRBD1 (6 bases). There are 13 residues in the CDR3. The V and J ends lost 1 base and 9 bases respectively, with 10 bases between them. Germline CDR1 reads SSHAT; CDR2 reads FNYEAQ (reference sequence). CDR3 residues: CASSLDRALEQFF. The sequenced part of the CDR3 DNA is TGTGCCAGCAGCTTAGACAGGGCTCTTGAG.

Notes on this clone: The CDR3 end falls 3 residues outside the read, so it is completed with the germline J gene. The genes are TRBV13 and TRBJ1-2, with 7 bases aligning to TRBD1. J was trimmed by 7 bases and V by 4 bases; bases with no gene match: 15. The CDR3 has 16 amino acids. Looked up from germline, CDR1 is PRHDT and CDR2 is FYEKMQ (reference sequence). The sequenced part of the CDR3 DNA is TGTGCCAGCAGCTCTTCACAGGGGCCTAGATCTTTTGGC. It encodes CASSSSQGPRSFG. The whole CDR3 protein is CASSSSQGPRSFGYTF.

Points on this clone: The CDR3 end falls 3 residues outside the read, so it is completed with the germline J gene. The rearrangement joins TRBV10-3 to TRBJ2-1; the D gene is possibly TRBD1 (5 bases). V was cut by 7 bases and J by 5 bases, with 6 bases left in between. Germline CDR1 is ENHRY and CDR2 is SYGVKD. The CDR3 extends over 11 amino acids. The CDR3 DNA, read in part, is TGTGCCATCACCAGGGACAATGAG. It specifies CAITRDNE. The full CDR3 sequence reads CAITRDNEQFF.

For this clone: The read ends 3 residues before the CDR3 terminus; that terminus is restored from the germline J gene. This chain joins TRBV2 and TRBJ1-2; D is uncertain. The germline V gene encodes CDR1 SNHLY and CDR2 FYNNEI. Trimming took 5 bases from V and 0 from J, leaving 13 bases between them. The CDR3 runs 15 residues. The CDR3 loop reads CASSLDGDANYGYTF. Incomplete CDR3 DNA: TGTGCCAGCAGTCTCGACGGGGATGCTAACTATGGC.

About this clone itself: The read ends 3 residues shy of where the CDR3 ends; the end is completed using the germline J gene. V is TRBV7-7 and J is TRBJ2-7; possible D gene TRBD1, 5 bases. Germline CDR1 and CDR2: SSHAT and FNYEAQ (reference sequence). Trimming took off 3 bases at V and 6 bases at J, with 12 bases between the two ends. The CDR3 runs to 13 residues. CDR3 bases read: TGTGCCAGCAGCTTTTTACAGGAAGGCGAG. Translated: CASSFLQEGE. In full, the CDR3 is CASSFLQEGEQYF. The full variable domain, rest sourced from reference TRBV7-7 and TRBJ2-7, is GAGVSQSPRYKVTKRGQDVTLRCDPISSHATLYWYQQALGQGPEFLTYFNYEAQPDKSGLPSDRFSAERPEGSISTLTIQRTEQRDSAMYRCASSFLQEGEQYFGPGTRLTVT.

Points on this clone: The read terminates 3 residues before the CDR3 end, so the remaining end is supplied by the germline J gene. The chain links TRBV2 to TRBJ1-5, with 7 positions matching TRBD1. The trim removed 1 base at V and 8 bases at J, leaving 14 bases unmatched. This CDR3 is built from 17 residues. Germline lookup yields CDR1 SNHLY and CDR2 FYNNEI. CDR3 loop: CASSEGVAGGQMEPQHF. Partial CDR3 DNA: TGTGCCAGCAGTGAAGGTGTGGCAGGGGGTCAAATGGAGCCC.

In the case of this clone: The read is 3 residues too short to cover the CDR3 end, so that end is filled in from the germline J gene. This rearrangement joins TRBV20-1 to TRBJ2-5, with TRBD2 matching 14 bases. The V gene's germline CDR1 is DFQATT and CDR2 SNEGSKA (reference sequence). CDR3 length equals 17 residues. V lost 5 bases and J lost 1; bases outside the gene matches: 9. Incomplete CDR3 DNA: TGCAGTGCTCGTACTGGGACTAGCGGGGGCCCCCAAGAGACC. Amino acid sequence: CSARTGTSGGPQET. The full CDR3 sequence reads CSARTGTSGGPQETQYF.

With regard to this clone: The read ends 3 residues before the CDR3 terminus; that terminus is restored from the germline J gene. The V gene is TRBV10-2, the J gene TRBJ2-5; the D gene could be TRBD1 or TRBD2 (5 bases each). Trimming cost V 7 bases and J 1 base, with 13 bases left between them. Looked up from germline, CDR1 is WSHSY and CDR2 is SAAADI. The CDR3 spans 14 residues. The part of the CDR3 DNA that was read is TGCGCCAGCACCAGGGAGAGGCTCCAAGAGACC. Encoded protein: CASTRERLQET. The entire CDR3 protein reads CASTRERLQETQYF.

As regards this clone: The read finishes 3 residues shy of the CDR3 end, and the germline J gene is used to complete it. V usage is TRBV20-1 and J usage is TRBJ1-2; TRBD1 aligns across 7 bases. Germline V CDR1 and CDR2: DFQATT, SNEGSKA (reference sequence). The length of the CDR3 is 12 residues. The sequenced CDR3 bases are TGCAGTGCCGAACGGACAGGCGGAGGC. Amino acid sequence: CSAERTGGG. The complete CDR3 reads CSAERTGGGYTF.

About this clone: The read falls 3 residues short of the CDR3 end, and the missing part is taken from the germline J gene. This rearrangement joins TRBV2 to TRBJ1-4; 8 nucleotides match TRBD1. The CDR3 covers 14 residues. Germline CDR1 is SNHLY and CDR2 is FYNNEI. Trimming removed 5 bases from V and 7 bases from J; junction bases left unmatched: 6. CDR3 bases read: TGTGCCAGCAGTTTGACAGGGGAAAGTGAAAAA. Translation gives CASSLTGESEK. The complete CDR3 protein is CASSLTGESEKLFF.

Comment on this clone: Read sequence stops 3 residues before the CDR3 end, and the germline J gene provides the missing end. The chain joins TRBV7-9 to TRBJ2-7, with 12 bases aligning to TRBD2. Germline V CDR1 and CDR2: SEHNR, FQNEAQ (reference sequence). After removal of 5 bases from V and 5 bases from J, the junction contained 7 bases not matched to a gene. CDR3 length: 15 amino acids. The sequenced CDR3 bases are TGTGCCAGCAGCCGCGGACTAGCGGGGAATAACGAG. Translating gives CASSRGLAGNNE. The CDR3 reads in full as CASSRGLAGNNEQYF.

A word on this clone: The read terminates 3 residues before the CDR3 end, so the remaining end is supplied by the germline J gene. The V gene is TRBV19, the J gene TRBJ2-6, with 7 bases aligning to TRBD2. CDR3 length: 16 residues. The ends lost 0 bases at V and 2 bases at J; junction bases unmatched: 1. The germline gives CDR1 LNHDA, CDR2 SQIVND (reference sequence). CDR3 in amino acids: CASSIDGGAGANVLTF. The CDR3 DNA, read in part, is TGTGCCAGTAGTATAGATGGGGGGGCTGGGGCCAACGTC.

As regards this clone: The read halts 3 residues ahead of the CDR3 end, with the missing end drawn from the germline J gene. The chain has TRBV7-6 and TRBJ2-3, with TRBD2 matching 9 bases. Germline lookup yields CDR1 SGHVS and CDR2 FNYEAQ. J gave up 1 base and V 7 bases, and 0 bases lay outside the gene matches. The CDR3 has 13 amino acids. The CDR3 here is CASIAGGTDTQYF. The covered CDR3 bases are TGTGCCAGCATAGCGGGGGGCACAGATACG.

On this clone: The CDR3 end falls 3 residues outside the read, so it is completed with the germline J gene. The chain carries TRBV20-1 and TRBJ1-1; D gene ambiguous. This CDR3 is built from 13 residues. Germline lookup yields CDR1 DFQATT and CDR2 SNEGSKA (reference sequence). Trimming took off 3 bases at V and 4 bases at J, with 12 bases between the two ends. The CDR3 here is CSASLGGSTEAFF. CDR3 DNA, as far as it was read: TGCAGTGCTAGTTTGGGCGGGAGCACTGAA.